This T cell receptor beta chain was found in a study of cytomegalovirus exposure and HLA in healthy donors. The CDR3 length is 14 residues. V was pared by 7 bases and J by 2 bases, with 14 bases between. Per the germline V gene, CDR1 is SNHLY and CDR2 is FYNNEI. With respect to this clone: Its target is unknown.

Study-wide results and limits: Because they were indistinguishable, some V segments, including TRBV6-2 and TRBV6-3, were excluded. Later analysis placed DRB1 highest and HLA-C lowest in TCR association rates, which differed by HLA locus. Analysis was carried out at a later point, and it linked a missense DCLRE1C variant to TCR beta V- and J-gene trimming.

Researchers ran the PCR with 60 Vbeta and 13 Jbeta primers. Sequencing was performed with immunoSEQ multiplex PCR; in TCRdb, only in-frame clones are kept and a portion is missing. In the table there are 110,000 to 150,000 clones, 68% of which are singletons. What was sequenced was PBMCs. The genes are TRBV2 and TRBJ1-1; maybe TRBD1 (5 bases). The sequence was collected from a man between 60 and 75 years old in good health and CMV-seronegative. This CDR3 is CASTLGEANTEAFF. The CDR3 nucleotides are TGTGCCAGCACCCTGGGGGAGGCCAACACTGAAGCTTTCTTT.